One and the same sample provided the 21 T cell receptor beta chains below, sequenced in a study of identical twins. MiXCR, run by TCRdb on the 5' RACE reads, gives a single entry per CDR3 protein. Of approximately 350,000 distinct CDR3 sequences in the sample, 9% to 15% were seen once. Another study also made use of these data, one on yellow fever vaccine responses in identical twins.

Sample: CD8+ T cells sorted from blood. The receptors were sampled from a woman aged 18-29 years in good health.

This clonotype was seen more than once but under ten times. The chain couples TRBV20-1 to TRBJ2-7; TRBD1 might be the D (5 bases). Germline lookup yields CDR1 DFQATT and CDR2 SNEGSKA (reference sequence). The length of the CDR3 is 16 residues. V dropped 0 bases and J dropped 1 base, with 16 bases sitting between them. The CDR3 spells CSARDTTASPSYEQYF. DNA for the CDR3: TGCAGTGCTAGAGATACGACAGCGTCGCCTTCCTACGAGCAGTACTTC.

The chain recombines TRBV11-2 with TRBJ2-7; the match to TRBD2 covers 10 bases. V was pared by 2 bases and J by 7 bases, with 20 bases of the junction left unmatched. This CDR3 region has 19 residues. Germline CDR1 SGHAT, CDR2 FQNNGV. The CDR3 DNA reads as TGTGCCAGCAGCTTAATAGGAAGGGAGCGGGGGGGCCCTAATAGGGAGCAGTACGTC. It encodes CASSLIGRERGGPNREQYV.

The chain uses TRBV5-1 and TRBJ1-6; the match to TRBD1 covers 7 bases. From germline, CDR1 is SGHRS and CDR2 YFSETQ. J gave up 10 bases and V 7 bases, and 5 bases lay outside the gene matches. The CDR3 contains 12 residues. Here the CDR3 DNA reads TGCGCCAGCTCAGGGGGTGACTCACCCCTCCACTTT. Its protein product is CASSGGDSPLHF.

This clonotype has a handful of counts. The chain employs TRBV7-2 and TRBJ2-3; TRBD1 might be the D (7 bases). The CDR3 is 14 amino acids. Germline values: CDR1 SGHTA, CDR2 FQGNSA. With 8 bases removed from V and 2 bases from J, the gap between germline ends came to 14 bases. This CDR3 is CASFSRGDTDTQYF. CDR3 coding DNA: TGTGCCAGCTTCTCCAGGGGGGACACAGATACGCAGTATTTT. Complete variable domain (other parts from reference TRBV7-2 and TRBJ2-3): GAGVSQSPSNKVTEKGKDVELRCDPISGHTALYWYRQSLGQGLEFLIYFQGNSAPDKSGLPSDRFSAERTGGSVSTLTIQRTQQEDSAVYLCASFSRGDTDTQYFGPGTRLTVL.

This clonotype appeared a few times. The rearrangement uses TRBV7-9 and TRBJ2-3; D is uncertain. There are 15 residues in the CDR3. Germline V gene lookup returns CDR1 SEHNR and CDR2 FQNEAQ (reference sequence). V dropped 5 bases and J dropped 2 bases, with 14 bases sitting between them. The DNA for the CDR3 is TGTGCCAGCAGCCTAGAGTACGGGCCCACAGATACGCAGTATTTT. Its protein is CASSLEYGPTDTQYF.

This rearrangement joins TRBV6-5 to TRBJ2-5, with TRBD1 as a possible D gene (6 bases). CDR3 length: 14 residues. V lost 0 bases to trimming and J lost 6 bases, with 11 bases between them. Germline lookup yields CDR1 MNHEY and CDR2 SVGAGI. The CDR3 here is CASSYSGQGKTQYF. DNA for the CDR3: TGTGCCAGCAGTTACTCTGGGCAGGGGAAGACCCAGTACTTC.

This clonotype was counted a few times. CDR3 sequence: CASSFGLHTGELFF. The DNA for the CDR3 is TGTGCCAGCAGTTTTGGGCTCCATACCGGGGAGCTGTTTTTT. The chain couples TRBV12-3 or TRBV12-4 to TRBJ2-2; D uncertain. Trimming took off 3 bases at V and 5 bases at J, with 10 bases between the two ends. CDR3 length: 14 residues.

The chain is built from TRBV2 and TRBJ2-5; no definite D call. The CDR3 is 16 residues long. V was cut by 1 base and J by 2 bases, with 14 bases left in between. Germline V gene lookup returns CDR1 SNHLY and CDR2 FYNNEI. CDR3 nucleotides: TGTGCCAGCAGTGAAGGCCCAGGTCAGATACAAGAGACCCAGTACTTC. Its protein is CASSEGPGQIQETQYF.

In this sample, this clonotype turned up a few times. The chain is built from TRBV3-1 and TRBJ2-1; 12 bases line up with TRBD1. This CDR3 is built from 16 residues. Germline V lookup: CDR1 LGHDT, CDR2 YNNKEL (reference sequence). Unmatched junction bases numbered 8, after V lost 3 bases and J lost 8 bases. CDR3 loop: CASSQSPGQGADEQFF. The CDR3 nucleotides read TGTGCCAGCAGCCAGAGCCCGGGACAGGGGGCTGATGAGCAGTTCTTC.

This clonotype was detected ten times or more. The genes are TRBV7-9 and TRBJ2-3; TRBD2 is a possible D gene (5 bases). Germline lookup yields CDR1 SEHNR and CDR2 FQNEAQ (reference sequence). The CDR3 is 12 amino acids. The V end was cut by 4 bases, the J end by 6 bases, with 8 bases between. The CDR3 DNA is TGTGCCAGCAGCTCTAGCTTGGATACGCAGTATTTT. It is translated as CASSSSLDTQYF. Filled out from reference TRBV7-9 and TRBJ2-3, the complete variable domain reads DTGVSQNPRHKITKRGQNVTFRCDPISEHNRLYWYRQTLGQGPEFLTYFQNEAQLEKSRLLSDRFSAERPKGSFSTLEIQRTEQGDSAMYLCASSSSLDTQYFGPGTRLTVL.

This clonotype has a count of ten or more. The chain employs TRBV2 and TRBJ2-4; D possibly corresponds to TRBD2 (6 bases). Germline lookup yields CDR1 SNHLY and CDR2 FYNNEI. The V gene lost 7 bases and the J gene lost 0 bases, with 10 bases spanning the gap. The CDR3 is made up of 14 amino acids. The CDR3 spells CASMSGLAKNIQYF. CDR3 DNA sequence: TGTGCCAGCATGTCGGGACTAGCCAAAAACATTCAGTACTTC.

This chain uses TRBV2 with TRBJ2-2; 7 positions agree with TRBD2. The CDR3 consists of 13 residues. The junction had 4 bases not matched to a gene; V was cut back by 8 bases and J by 4 bases. Germline V gives CDR1 SNHLY, CDR2 FYNNEI. The CDR3 DNA reads TGTGCCAGCTGGGAGGGGCGCACCGGGGAGCTGTTTTTT. It translates to CASWEGRTGELFF. Drawing the rest from reference TRBV2 and TRBJ2-2, the complete variable domain is EPEVTQTPSHQVTQMGQEVILRCVPISNHLYFYWYRQILGQKVEFLVSFYNNEISEKSEIFDDQFSVERPDGSNFTLKIRSTKLEDSAMYFCASWEGRTGELFFGEGSRLTVL.

In its sample, this clonotype was seen a few times. The chain recombines TRBV19 with TRBJ1-5; no reliable D call. V shed 3 bases and J shed 4 bases, with 7 bases lying between them. The CDR3 runs 13 residues. CDR1 and CDR2 (germline): LNHDA, SQIVND (reference sequence). Here the CDR3 reads CASSIIDNQPQHF. CDR3 in DNA: TGTGCCAGTAGTATTATTGATAATCAGCCCCAGCATTTT.

V gene TRBV6-1 combines with J gene TRBJ2-7; tentative D call: TRBD2 (6 bases). The ends were cut back, 6 bases at V and 0 bases at J, with 15 bases in the middle. Germline V gene data show CDR1 as MNHNS and CDR2 as SASEGT. The CDR3 covers 15 residues. In DNA, the CDR3 is TGTGCCAGCAGCCCTGGGACTGCGAGCTCCTACGAGCAGTACTTC. Translated: CASSPGTASSYEQYF.

This clonotype was counted between two and nine times. V usage is TRBV3-1 and J usage is TRBJ2-1, with D hard to call. The CDR3 spans 15 residues. CDR1 and CDR2 from the germline V gene are LGHDT and YNNKEL (reference sequence). V was trimmed by 0 bases and J by 1 base, leaving 7 bases between them. Here the CDR3 reads CASSQEDQSYNEQFF. For the CDR3, the DNA is TGTGCCAGCAGCCAAGAGGACCAATCCTACAATGAGCAGTTCTTC.

The CDR3 coding sequence is TGTGCCAGCAGCTTAGCACTAGCGAATTCCAATGAGCAGTTCTTC. Encoded protein: CASSLALANSNEQFF. This chain links TRBV7-9 with TRBJ2-1; the match to TRBD2 covers 7 bases. After removal of 0 bases from V and 6 bases from J, the junction contained 5 bases not matched to a gene. CDR3 length: 15 residues. The germline V gene has CDR1 SEHNR and CDR2 FQNEAQ (reference sequence).

The CDR3: CASSDRGYSGELFF. CDR3 nucleotide sequence: TGTGCCAGCAGTGACAGGGGGTATAGCGGGGAGCTGTTTTTT. The rearrangement joins TRBV6-1 to TRBJ2-2; 7 nucleotides agree with TRBD1. Losses at the gene ends were 3 bases for V and 7 bases for J; bases not matched to a gene: 5. This CDR3 has 14 amino acids. Germline loops: CDR1 MNHNS, CDR2 SASEGT.

To note about this clonotype: The junction differs from germline at one of its ends, possibly a read error. The gene calls are TRBV20-1 and TRBJ2-1, with 8 positions matching TRBD2. The CDR3 length is 15 residues. CDR1 is DFQATT and CDR2 is SNEGSKA in the germline V gene (reference sequence). The CDR3 nucleotides are TGCTGTGCTAGAGACGAGCTAGCGGGTGGCAATGAGCAGTTCTTC. Its protein product is CCARDELAGGNEQFF.

In its sample, this clonotype was seen a few times. The CDR3, as DNA: TGTGCTAGTGGTTTTGGGCCGGAATCGGTGGAGCCCCAGCATTTT. It yields the protein CASGFGPESVEPQHF. This chain joins TRBV12-5 and TRBJ1-5; D is unresolved. V dropped 3 bases and J dropped 8 bases, with 17 bases sitting between them. The CDR3 totals 15 residues. The V gene's germline CDR1 is LGHNT and CDR2 FRNRAP.

There are a few counts of this clonotype. The chain uses TRBV4-1 and TRBJ2-7; D is perhaps TRBD2 (6 bases). Germline V gene data show CDR1 as MGHRA and CDR2 as YSYEKL. This CDR3 is built from 14 residues. Trimming took off 5 bases at V and 2 bases at J, with 13 bases between the two ends. The CDR3 nucleotides are TGCGCCAGCAGCGGCCGGGACTGGGCCTACGAGCAGTACTTC. Translation gives CASSGRDWAYEQYF.

This clonotype was counted between two and nine times. The rearrangement uses TRBV9 and TRBJ2-7, with TRBD1 matching over 8 bases. The length of the CDR3 is 15 residues. Losses at the gene ends were 3 bases for V and 2 bases for J; bases not matched to a gene: 7. CDR1 and CDR2 (germline): SGDLS, YYNGEE. CDR3 nucleotide sequence: TGTGCCAGCAGCGAAGCCGGGACAGGCCCCTACGAGCAGTACTTC. Its protein is CASSEAGTGPYEQYF. The full variable domain, completed using reference TRBV9 and TRBJ2-7, is DSGVTQTPKHLITATGQRVTLRCSPRSGDLSVYWYQQSLDQGLQFLIQYYNGEERAKGNILERFSAQQFPDLHSELNLSSLELGDSALYFCASSEAGTGPYEQYFGPGTRLTVT.